Listed below are T cell receptor beta chains from one sample, sequenced in a study of shared clonotypes between healthy human individuals. Only in-frame clones appear in the TCRdb table, and some are missing; sequencing was by immunoSEQ multiplex PCR. Of under 750,000 clones in the sample, roughly 72% were seen once. The sequencing input was memory CD4+ T cells sorted from blood. All receptors come from a woman aged 30 to 39 in good health. CDR3s include the opening cysteine and the closing phenylalanine or tryptophan. Each record gives: D gene, V gene, J gene, CDR3 protein. D genes are given only for firm matches.

>.|TRBV10-3|TRBJ1-1
CAISLAGDGANTEAFF
>.|TRBV2|TRBJ1-1
CASSPQGGRTEAFF
>TRBD2|TRBV5-1|TRBJ2-1
CASSAASGSYNEQFF
>TRBD1|TRBV27|TRBJ2-3
CASSYQGERTDTQYF
>.|TRBV7-9|TRBJ2-1
CASPRRGDEQFF
>.|TRBV27|TRBJ1-1
CASRRQSNTEAFF
>.|TRBV20-1|TRBJ2-4
CSAGPGNIQYF
>.|TRBV2|TRBJ1-1
CASIYREAFF
>TRBD2|TRBV27|TRBJ2-3
CASSWGGTSALTGTQYF
>TRBD1|TRBV18|TRBJ2-5
CASTAPTGQETQYF
>.|TRBV7-8|TRBJ2-7
CASSLETGWETRSHEQYF
>.|TRBV21-1|TRBJ1-1
CASSQTDMNTEAFF
>.|TRBV28|TRBJ1-4
CASSSDGVGEKLFF
>TRBD2|TRBV19|TRBJ2-1
CASRRLAGDEQFF
>.|TRBV5-4|TRBJ2-3
CASSLGPQSTDTQYF
>TRBD2|TRBV10-1|TRBJ2-3
CASSLGLAGAGTQYF
>.|TRBV7-2|TRBJ1-2
CASSLETIVGYTF
>TRBD1|TRBV10-3|TRBJ2-7
CAISPGQESHEQYF
>.|TRBV2|TRBJ2-2
CASTREVGNTGELFF
>.|TRBV11-3|TRBJ2-2
CASSPPGGELFF
>.|TRBV14|TRBJ1-1
CASSQGQLTEAFF
>.|TRBV28|TRBJ2-7
CASSLAGLTYEQYF
>TRBD1|TRBV5-4|TRBJ1-5
CASSQGQGQPQHF
>.|TRBV27|TRBJ2-5
CASSSLGPDRETQYF
>TRBD1|TRBV6-1|TRBJ2-7
CASRGQVRSYEQYF
>TRBD1|TRBV6-1|TRBJ1-5
CASTPRTGGGQPQHF
>.|TRBV18|TRBJ2-2
CASSPPSVGLAGELFF
>.|TRBV28|TRBJ1-2
CASSPTGTPHGYTF
>TRBD2|TRBV6-5|TRBJ2-2
CASSTGGRTGELFF
>.|TRBV2|TRBJ1-5
CASSEGRWQPQHF
>TRBD1|TRBV7-6|TRBJ2-6
CASSLGQGAFGANVLTF
>.|TRBV5-1|TRBJ1-1
CASSLGAGENTEAFF
>.|TRBV11-2|TRBJ1-3
CASSLQIDGNTIYF
>.|TRBV7-9|TRBJ2-5
CASSGGVAGQETQYF
>TRBD2|TRBV15|TRBJ2-7
CATSRDGRESDEQYF
>TRBD1|TRBV7-2|TRBJ1-4
CASSPTGSPEKLFF
>TRBD2|TRBV27|TRBJ2-1
CASIAGGPEQFF
>.|TRBV7-8|TRBJ2-7
CASSSRPEMGYEQYF
>.|TRBV11-3|TRBJ2-7
CASSRSGNYEQYF
>TRBD2|TRBV28|TRBJ2-3
CAVSTSGLGDTQYF
>TRBD2|TRBV28|TRBJ2-7
CANAPRLANWEQYF
>.|TRBV6-5|TRBJ1-1
CASSFDRMNTEAFF